This T cell receptor beta chain was profiled in a study of CD8 T cells in ankylosing spondylitis. Via MiXCR, TCRdb re-called the 5' RACE reads, giving one row per CDR3 protein. This sample yields 350,000 to 450,000 distinct CDR3 sequences, of which 20% are seen a single time; 10% to 15% belongs to the top ten. CDR3 length equals 13 residues. The germline CDR1 and CDR2 sequences are MNHEY and SVGEGT. V was trimmed by 3 bases and J by 2 bases, leaving 8 bases between them. At least ten counts were recorded for this clonotype. V usage is TRBV6-2 or TRBV6-3 and J usage is TRBJ2-7; no clear D. This TCR came from a male donor with ankylosing spondylitis or in good health (not recorded which). Sequenced: blood, either unsorted or a sorted T cell fraction (not recorded which). CDR3 DNA: TGTGCCAGCAGTTATTCCCGGACCTACGAGCAGTACTTC. It codes for CASSYSRTYEQYF.